A single T cell receptor beta chain is shown here with its context. No antigen is known for it. This sample stems from a study of radiotherapy plus CTLA-4 blockade in lung cancer. Study-wide results and limits: In blood, early T cell clone dynamics reportedly predicted response best, together with interferon-beta. Tumor-origin TCR clones grew in blood after radiotherapy plus ipilimumab.

The table came from immunoSEQ multiplex PCR; TCRdb's copy has only in-frame clones and leaves some out. The table records under 95,000 clones, approximately 80% of them present only once. Trimming took 3 bases from V and 1 from J; bases not matched to a gene: 4. The CDR3 sequence is 14 residues long. Germline lookup yields CDR1 SGHRS and CDR2 YFSETQ. The chain uses TRBV5-1 and TRBJ2-7; 7 bases map to TRBD2. The receptor's source is a human donor with non-small cell lung cancer who had stable disease on radiotherapy plus ipilimumab. This specimen was peripheral blood, taken from a patient treated with radiotherapy plus ipilimumab. The CDR3: CASSSGGVSYEQYF. In nucleotides, the CDR3 is TGCGCCAGCAGCTCGGGAGGCGTTTCCTACGAGCAGTACTTC.